Presented here are 14 T cell receptor beta chains from one specimen sequenced in a study of CD4 T cells in relation to SARS-CoV-2 and coronaviruses. The repertoire was sequenced with immunoSEQ multiplex PCR; TCRdb's copy has only in-frame clones and lacks some. The sample carries approximately 11,000 clones, about 81% recorded once. The unexposed donors gave CD4+ T cells in about 2011-2018, prior to COVID-19. Isolation of CD4+ T cells took place after approximately 10 days in culture. These receptors have no identified antigens. What was sequenced was CD4+ T cells from PBMCs, cultured in vitro. These receptor sequences come from a human donor in good health.

The rearrangement links TRBV7-9 to TRBJ2-1, with 13 bases lining up with TRBD2. Germline CDR1 and CDR2: SEHNR and FQNEAQ (reference sequence). This CDR3 contains 18 residues. V trimming: 5 bases; J trimming: 6 bases; junction bases outside the gene matches: 13. CDR3 DNA sequence: TGTGCCAGCAGCCCGTGGACTAGCGGGAGATATTTGTCCAATGAGCAGTTCTTC. Its translation is CASSPWTSGRYLSNEQFF.

This rearrangement joins TRBV6-2 or TRBV6-3 to TRBJ2-2; D remains unclear. The CDR3 extends over 16 amino acids. The germline CDR1 and CDR2 sequences are MNHEY and SVGEGT. The V end lost 0 bases, the J end lost 0 bases, and 8 bases lay between the germline ends. The CDR3 sequence: CASSYSGYTNTGELFF. The CDR3 region has the DNA TGTGCCAGCAGTTACTCAGGATACACGAACACCGGGGAGCTGTTTTTT.

This clone was seen a handful of times. The V and J genes are TRBV3-1 (or the pseudogene TRBV3-2) and TRBJ1-5; maybe TRBD1 (6 bases). Germline CDR1 is LGHDT and CDR2 is YNNKEL (reference sequence). The CDR3 loop spans 16 amino acids. The V and J ends lost 7 bases and 3 bases respectively, with 19 bases between them. This chain's CDR3 is CASTQGSGAYNQPQHF. The CDR3 coding sequence is TGTGCCAGCACCCAGGGGTCCGGGGCCTACAATCAGCCCCAGCATTTT.

This chain links TRBV19 with TRBJ2-4; 9 bases match TRBD1. Germline loops: CDR1 LNHDA, CDR2 SQIVND (reference sequence). The CDR3 extends over 14 amino acids. Germline trimming cut 8 bases from V and 9 bases from J; bases unmatched to any gene: 11. As DNA, the CDR3 is TGTGCCAGTTCATACGGACAGGGGTGGGGCATTCAGTACTTC. As protein: CASSYGQGWGIQYF.

The chain employs TRBV12-3 or TRBV12-4 and TRBJ2-7; the match to TRBD1 covers 9 bases. The CDR3 has 13 residues. V lost 5 bases to trimming and J lost 7 bases; unmatched junction nucleotides: 6. CDR3 DNA: TGTGCCAGCAGTCCCTGGACAGGGGAAGAGCAGTACTTC. Protein: CASSPWTGEEQYF.

The genes are TRBV19 and TRBJ2-7; perhaps TRBD2 as D (7 bases). V was cut by 6 bases and J by 6 bases, with 18 bases left in between. Looked up from germline, CDR1 is LNHDA and CDR2 is SQIVND (reference sequence). This CDR3 is 14 amino acids long. CDR3 coding DNA: TGTGCCAGTAGATTGCGGGGGCGATCGACCGAGCAGTACTTC. It encodes CASRLRGRSTEQYF.

This clone has just one count. The chain combines TRBV3-1 (or the pseudogene TRBV3-2) with TRBJ2-1, with 11 bases that match TRBD2. The CDR3 extends over 17 amino acids. The junction had 8 bases not matched to a gene; V was cut back by 0 bases and J by 7 bases. The V gene's germline CDR1 is LGHDT and CDR2 YNNKEL (reference sequence). The CDR3 bases are TGTGCCAGCAGCCAAGAGAGGATAGCGGGAGGGCGAAATGAGCAGTTCTTC. Protein sequence: CASSQERIAGGRNEQFF.

This sequence joins TRBV3-1 (or the pseudogene TRBV3-2) and TRBJ1-5, with no clear D. The germline V gene has CDR1 LGHDT and CDR2 YNNKEL (reference sequence). This CDR3 is 14 amino acids long. Deletions cut 3 bases from V and 4 bases from J, with 10 bases between. Here the CDR3 reads CASSQDGRNQPQHF. The CDR3 coding sequence is TGTGCCAGCAGCCAGGACGGACGAAATCAGCCCCAGCATTTT.

This CDR3 is CASSGGGQPQHF. Here the CDR3 DNA reads TGTGCCAGCAGTGGGGGGGGACAGCCCCAGCATTTT. The chain uses TRBV2 and TRBJ1-5; D might be TRBD1 (5 bases). This CDR3 comprises 12 residues. The V gene's germline CDR1 is SNHLY and CDR2 FYNNEI. V dropped 4 bases and J dropped 7 bases, with 8 bases sitting between them.

This clone appeared a few times. The gene calls are TRBV29-1 and TRBJ1-2; a weak D match, TRBD1 (5 bases). The CDR3 has 17 residues. V lost 6 bases, J lost 0 bases, and 23 bases lay in between. Germline CDR1 is SQVTM and CDR2 is ANQGSEA. The CDR3 is CSVEPRQGANSNYGYTF. Written as DNA, the CDR3 is TGCAGCGTCGAACCCCGCCAGGGCGCCAATTCTAACTATGGCTACACCTTC. The whole variable domain, remainder taken from reference TRBV29-1 and TRBJ1-2, is SAVISQKPSRDICQRGTSLTIQCQVDSQVTMMFWYRQQPGQSLTLIATANQGSEATYESGFVIDKFPISRPNLTFSTLTVSNMSPEDSSIYLCSVEPRQGANSNYGYTFGSGTRLTVV.

In this sample, this clone turned up once. The CDR3 DNA follows: TGTGCCAGCTCACCACGGGACAGGGCCTACGAGCAGTACTTC. It specifies CASSPRDRAYEQYF. V is TRBV18 and J is TRBJ2-7; 9 bases are shared with TRBD1. This CDR3 is 14 amino acids long. Germline trimming cut 1 base from V and 2 bases from J; bases unmatched to any gene: 0. Per the germline V gene, CDR1 is KGHSH and CDR2 is LQKENI.

CDR3 DNA sequence: TGCAGCGTTGACAGAGCCGAGAACACTGAAGCTTTCTTT. Protein sequence: CSVDRAENTEAFF. The chain employs TRBV29-1 and TRBJ1-1; D unclear. CDR1 is SQVTM, CDR2 ANQGSEA, per germline. Deletions cut 3 bases from V and 1 base from J, with 9 bases between. CDR3 length: 13 amino acids.

CDR3 DNA: TGTGCCAGCAGTTCGACACAGAACACTGAAGCTTTCTTT. Translation: CASSSTQNTEAFF. The J gene is TRBJ1-1, the V gene TRBV12-3 or TRBV12-4; D uncertain. This CDR3 comprises 13 residues. The ends were cut back, 4 bases at V and 1 base at J, with 7 bases in the middle.

The rearrangement uses TRBV27 and TRBJ1-6; no clear D. Germline CDR1 reads MNHEY; CDR2 reads SMNVEV (reference sequence). This CDR3 has 14 amino acids. Trimming took off 2 bases at V and 8 bases at J, with 10 bases between the two ends. CDR3 DNA sequence: TGTGCCAGCAGTTTAGCCTGGGTTGATTCACCCCTCCACTTT. As protein: CASSLAWVDSPLHF.